This TCR beta chain appears in the sequencing data of a study of neoadjuvant anti-PD-1 for oral cavity cancer. TCRdb's copy holds only in-frame clones and misses some; the assay was immunoSEQ multiplex PCR. There are approximately 13,000 clones in the sample; about 76% occur only once, and less than 3.5% lies in the top ten. Regarding time point: after neoadjuvant nivolumab, at surgical resection. The CDR3 has 14 amino acids. From germline, CDR1 is SQVTM and CDR2 ANQGSEA. Between the trimmed V and J ends, which lost 3 bases and 1 base, there was a span of 7 bases. The sample here was PBMCs, taken after nivolumab (anti-PD-1) treatment. The chain employs TRBV29-1 and TRBJ2-6; D possibly corresponds to TRBD1 (6 bases). The sequence came from a person aged 40 to 85 with oral cavity squamous cell carcinoma. The CDR3 DNA sequence: TGCAGCGTTGATCAGGGGTCTGGGGCCAACGTCCTGACTTTC. Amino acids: CSVDQGSGANVLTF.